These T cell receptor beta chains were read from a single sample in a study of human CD8 memory T cell subsets. Reanalyzing the 5' RACE reads, TCRdb keeps one entry per CDR3 protein, without DNA. The sample features under 5,000 distinct CDR3 sequences, with more than 20% in its top ten. The specimen sequenced was CD8+ effector memory T cells (TEM) sorted from PBMCs. The receptors derive from a human donor in good health. CDR3s include the opening cysteine and the closing phenylalanine or tryptophan. Expanded clones get a size class; other rows say once, few or many, or leave the size out.

j_call	v_call	clone_size	cdr3_aa
TRBJ1-6	TRBV23-1	medium-sized	CASGWTALFSYNSPLHF
TRBJ2-7	TRBV6-2/TRBV6-3	NA	CASSPDGTGGYEQYF
TRBJ2-7	TRBV4-2	NA	CASSQAQGDSYEQYF
TRBJ2-3	TRBV28	NA	CASSNLGLAGADTQYF
TRBJ2-5	TRBV20-1	NA	CSARSATSGGQQETQYF
TRBJ2-3	TRBV6-4	NA	CASSGDSITDTQYF
TRBJ2-1	TRBV3-1	NA	CASSQDRGYNEQFF
TRBJ1-5	TRBV5-5	NA	CASSLWVRGDQPQHF
TRBJ2-1	TRBV6-4	NA	CASSGTSGGRDEQFF
TRBJ2-7	TRBV18	NA	CASSPEGGPAYEQYF
TRBJ1-6	TRBV7-9	NA	CASSEGPTMNSPLHF
TRBJ2-5	TRBV7-8	medium-sized	CASSLGLAEYQETQYF
TRBJ2-2	TRBV3-1	NA	CASSQEGRDTGELFF
TRBJ2-7	TRBV3-2	NA	CASSHPGELDSYEQYF
TRBJ2-4	TRBV6-4	medium-sized	CASSDSGQGIQYF
TRBJ2-6	TRBV6-1	medium-sized	CASSEVSGANVLTF
TRBJ2-1	TRBV6-1	medium-sized	CASSKTSESYNEQFF
TRBJ2-1	TRBV12-3/TRBV12-4	NA	CASSREQVYNEQFF
TRBJ2-2	TRBV5-6	NA	CASSLAHLAGELFF
TRBJ2-7	TRBV28	NA	CASSLNLPGEQYF
TRBJ2-7	TRBV19	NA	CASSPRDSSYEQYF
TRBJ2-1	TRBV29-1	large	CSVSSGDYNEQFF
TRBJ1-1	TRBV6-2/TRBV6-3	medium-sized	CASSYRGHTEAFF
TRBJ2-3	TRBV7-2	medium-sized	CASSLVAGGPDTQYF
TRBJ2-6	TRBV28	NA	CASSPGTEAGANVLTF
TRBJ2-1	TRBV20-1	NA	CSARDYREGNDEQFF
TRBJ2-1	TRBV6-2/TRBV6-3	NA	CASSYVGGADEQFF
TRBJ2-1	TRBV10-3	NA	CAISESLTSGANEQFF
TRBJ2-1	TRBV9	NA	CASSPRDRNIALEPNEQFF
TRBJ2-1	TRBV20-1	NA	CSASRGNEQFF
TRBJ1-6	TRBV28	NA	CASSVSGDSYNSPLHF
TRBJ2-5	TRBV20-1	NA	CSARDSGSTETQYF
TRBJ2-1	TRBV20-1	large	CSPGQGDYNEQFF
TRBJ1-1	TRBV4-3	NA	CASSQGDSSSEAFF
TRBJ2-5	TRBV20-1	NA	CSARDLVGAVETQYF
TRBJ1-6	TRBV20-1	NA	CSAAPGRDLVDSPLHF
TRBJ2-7	TRBV6-1	NA	CASSDQPGQGRDEQYF
TRBJ1-1	TRBV28	medium-sized	CGSLINTEAFF
TRBJ2-1	TRBV11-3	medium-sized	CASSSGPQIGNEQFF
TRBJ2-1	TRBV6-2/TRBV6-3	NA	CASSSAGSSYNEQFF
TRBJ2-6	TRBV4-3	NA	CASSQGERSGANVLTF
TRBJ1-5	TRBV6-2/TRBV6-3	NA	CASSYLGSTGDLNQPQHF
TRBJ2-7	TRBV6-2/TRBV6-3	NA	CASNKRETAYEQYF
TRBJ2-4	TRBV6-5	NA	CASSSENAKNIQYF
TRBJ2-2	TRBV24-1	large	CATSGPTNDYTGELFF
TRBJ2-1	TRBV27	NA	CASRRGLREQFF
TRBJ2-1	TRBV6-4	NA	CASSAGGYDEQFF
TRBJ2-3	TRBV6-4	medium-sized	CASSDGTGGADTQYF
TRBJ1-4	TRBV5-5	medium-sized	CASSLYPDRGNSLGGLFF
TRBJ2-3	TRBV4-3	medium-sized	CASSQDRAGGPDTQYF
TRBJ2-3	TRBV15	NA	CATSRARGGTDTQYF
TRBJ1-4	TRBV4-3	NA	CASSPHTGTGDEKLFF
TRBJ2-7	TRBV4-3	NA	CASSQDAGTGTSGEQYF
TRBJ1-2	TRBV9	NA	CASSVDWDRGPIRNYGYTF
TRBJ2-5	TRBV4-1	NA	CASSQDRVFETQYF